This T cell receptor (beta chain) was sequenced in a study of beta chain features in type 1 diabetes. Notes on the study in general: Patients with Type 1 diabetes showed moderately but significantly shorter TCRB CDR3s in all four CD4+ subsets.

Germline-derived CDR1 and CDR2 are SQVTM and ANQGSEA. The V end was cut by 2 bases, the J end by 5 bases, with 9 bases between. The CDR3 is 12 residues long. The isolated RNA, all of it, was reverse transcribed, so expressed TCRB transcripts were what got sequenced. The data were produced by immunoSEQ multiplex PCR, yet TCRdb's version contains in-frame clones alone and is incomplete. The sample records hundreds of thousands of clones, 11% to 15% being singletons. With respect to this clone: Its cognate antigen is unknown.

This clonotype was sampled from a man aged 18 to 35 with type 1 diabetes. The V gene is TRBV29-1, the J gene TRBJ1-2; unclear D gene. The specimen was naive CD4+ T cells from blood. The CDR3 is CSVEQRYYGYTF. The CDR3 nucleotides are TGCAGCGTTGAACAACGGTATTATGGCTACACCTTC.